This T cell receptor (beta chain) emerged from a study of cytomegalovirus exposure and HLA in healthy donors. Study-wide results and caveats: Listed as cytomegalovirus-associated were more than 150 TCR beta chains. The classifier was said to identify cytomegalovirus status with high specificity and sensitivity. Whilst most TCR sequences proved rare, a subset of public TCRs occurred across many donors.

On this clone itself: No antigen is known for it.

Produced via immunoSEQ multiplex PCR; TCRdb's table is partial and in-frame only. The sample has 65,000 to 80,000 clones, roughly 94% seen once. The sequencing sample was made of PBMCs. This sequence originates from a woman under 30 in good health and CMV-seropositive.

CDR3 nucleotides: TGTGCCAGCAGCGAGGATCCGGGTGGCTATGGCTACACCTTC. Protein: CASSEDPGGYGYTF. V is TRBV6-4 and J is TRBJ1-2, with D uncertain. The CDR3 has 14 amino acids. Trimming cost V 6 bases and J 4 bases, with 15 bases left between them. Germline-derived CDR1 and CDR2 are MRHNA and SNTAGT.